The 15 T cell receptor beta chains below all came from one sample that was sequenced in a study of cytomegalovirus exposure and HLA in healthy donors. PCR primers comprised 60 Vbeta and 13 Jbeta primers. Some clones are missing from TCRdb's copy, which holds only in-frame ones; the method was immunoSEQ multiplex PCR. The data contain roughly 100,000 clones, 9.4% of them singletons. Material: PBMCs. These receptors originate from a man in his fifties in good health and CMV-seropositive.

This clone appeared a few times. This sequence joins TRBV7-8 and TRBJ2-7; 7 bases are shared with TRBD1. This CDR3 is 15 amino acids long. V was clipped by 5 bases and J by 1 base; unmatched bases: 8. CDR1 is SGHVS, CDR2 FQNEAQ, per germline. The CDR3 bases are TGTGCCAGCAGCCTCGATCGGGACAGTTCCTACGAGCAGTACTTC. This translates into CASSLDRDSSYEQYF.

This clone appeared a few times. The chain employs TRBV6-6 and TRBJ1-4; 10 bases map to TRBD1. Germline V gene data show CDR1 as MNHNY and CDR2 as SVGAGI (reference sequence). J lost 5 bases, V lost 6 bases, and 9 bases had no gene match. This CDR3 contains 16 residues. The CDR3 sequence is CASRRQGAGENEKLFF. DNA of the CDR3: TGTGCCAGCAGGAGACAGGGGGCAGGGGAAAATGAAAAACTGTTTTTT.

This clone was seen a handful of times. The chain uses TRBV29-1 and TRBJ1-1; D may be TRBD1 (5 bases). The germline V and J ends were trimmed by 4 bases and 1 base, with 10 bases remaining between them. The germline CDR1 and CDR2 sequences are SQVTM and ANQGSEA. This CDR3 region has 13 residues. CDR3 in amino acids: CSVVSGQNTEAFF. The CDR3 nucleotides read TGCAGCGTTGTATCCGGACAGAACACTGAAGCTTTCTTT. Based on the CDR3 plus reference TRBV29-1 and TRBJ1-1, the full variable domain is SAVISQKPSRDICQRGTSLTIQCQVDSQVTMMFWYRQQPGQSLTLIATANQGSEATYESGFVIDKFPISRPNLTFSTLTVSNMSPEDSSIYLCSVVSGQNTEAFFGQGTRLTVV.

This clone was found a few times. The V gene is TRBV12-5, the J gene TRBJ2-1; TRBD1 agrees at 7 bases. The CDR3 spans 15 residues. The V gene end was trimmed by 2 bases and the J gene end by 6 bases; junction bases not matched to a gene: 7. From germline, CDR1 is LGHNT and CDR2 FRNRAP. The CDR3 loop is CASGLPGKGANEQFF. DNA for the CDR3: TGTGCTAGTGGTTTGCCCGGGAAGGGGGCCAATGAGCAGTTCTTC.

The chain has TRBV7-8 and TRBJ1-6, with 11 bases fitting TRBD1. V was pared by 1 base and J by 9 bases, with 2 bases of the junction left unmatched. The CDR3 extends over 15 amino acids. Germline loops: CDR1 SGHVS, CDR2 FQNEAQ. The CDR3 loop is CASSLEGQGGSPLHF. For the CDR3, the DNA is TGTGCCAGCAGCTTAGAGGGACAGGGGGGTTCACCCCTCCACTTT. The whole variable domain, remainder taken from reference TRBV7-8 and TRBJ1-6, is GAGVSQSPRYKVAKRGQDVALRCDPISGHVSLFWYQQALGQGPEFLTYFQNEAQLDKSGLPSDRFFAERPEGSVSTLKIQRTQQEDSAVYLCASSLEGQGGSPLHFGNGTRLTVT.

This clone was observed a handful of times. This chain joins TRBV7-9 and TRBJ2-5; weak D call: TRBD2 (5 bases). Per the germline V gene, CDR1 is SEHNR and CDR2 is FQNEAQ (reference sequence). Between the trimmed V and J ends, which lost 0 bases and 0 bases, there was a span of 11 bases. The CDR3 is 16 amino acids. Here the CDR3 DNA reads TGTGCCAGCAGCTTAGCGAGGGCATTGTACCAAGAGACCCAGTACTTC. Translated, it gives CASSLARALYQETQYF.

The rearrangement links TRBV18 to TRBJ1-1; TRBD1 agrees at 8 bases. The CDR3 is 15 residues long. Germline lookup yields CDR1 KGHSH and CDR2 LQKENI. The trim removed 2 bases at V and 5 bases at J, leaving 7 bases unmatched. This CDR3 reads CASSPRTGRRTEAFF. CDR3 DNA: TGTGCCAGCTCACCAAGGACAGGGAGGAGAACTGAAGCTTTCTTT.

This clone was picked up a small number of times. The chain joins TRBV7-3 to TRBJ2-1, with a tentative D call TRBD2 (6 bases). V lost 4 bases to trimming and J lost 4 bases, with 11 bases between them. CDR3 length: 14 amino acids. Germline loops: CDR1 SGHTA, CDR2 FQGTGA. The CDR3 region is CASSSPGEYNEQFF. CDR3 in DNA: TGTGCCAGCAGCTCCCCGGGGGAGTACAATGAGCAGTTCTTC.

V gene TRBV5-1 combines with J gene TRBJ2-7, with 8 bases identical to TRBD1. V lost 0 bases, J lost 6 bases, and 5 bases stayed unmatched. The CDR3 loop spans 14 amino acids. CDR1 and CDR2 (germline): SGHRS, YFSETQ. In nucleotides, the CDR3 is TGCGCCAGCAGCTTGGCGGACAGGGCTGGCGAGCAGTACTTC. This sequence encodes CASSLADRAGEQYF.

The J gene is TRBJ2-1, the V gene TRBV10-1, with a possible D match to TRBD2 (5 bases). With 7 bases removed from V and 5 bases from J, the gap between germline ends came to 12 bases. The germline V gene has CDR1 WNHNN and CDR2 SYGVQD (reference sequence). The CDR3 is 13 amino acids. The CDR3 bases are TGCGCCAGCACCGACTACGGAGACAATGAGCAGTTCTTC. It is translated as CASTDYGDNEQFF.

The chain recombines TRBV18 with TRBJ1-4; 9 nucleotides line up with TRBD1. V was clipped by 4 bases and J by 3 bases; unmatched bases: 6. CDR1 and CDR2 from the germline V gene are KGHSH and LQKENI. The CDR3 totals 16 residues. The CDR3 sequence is CASSRQQGAANEKLFF. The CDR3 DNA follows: TGTGCCAGCTCACGACAACAGGGGGCAGCTAATGAAAAACTGTTTTTT. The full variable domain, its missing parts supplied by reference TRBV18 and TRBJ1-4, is NAGVMQNPRHLVRRRGQEARLRCSPMKGHSHVYWYRQLPEEGLKFMVYLQKENIIDESGMPKERFSAEFPKEGPSILRIQQVVRGDSAAYFCASSRQQGAANEKLFFGSGTQLSVL.

The CDR3 region is CASSQGLIHEQYF. The CDR3 region has the DNA TGTGCCAGCAGTCAAGGACTGATCCACGAGCAGTACTTC. The rearrangement joins TRBV6-6 to TRBJ2-7; TRBD2 is a possible D gene (5 bases). With 5 bases removed from V and 5 bases from J, the gap between germline ends came to 13 bases. Germline V gene lookup returns CDR1 MNHNY and CDR2 SVGAGI (reference sequence). This CDR3 is 13 amino acids long.

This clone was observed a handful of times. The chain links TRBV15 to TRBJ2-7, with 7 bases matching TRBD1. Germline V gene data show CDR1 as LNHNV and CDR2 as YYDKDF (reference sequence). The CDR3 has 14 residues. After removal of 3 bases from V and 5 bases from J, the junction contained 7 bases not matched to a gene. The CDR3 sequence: CATSRRGQFDEQYF. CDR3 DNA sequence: TGTGCCACCAGCAGGAGGGGGCAGTTTGACGAGCAGTACTTC.

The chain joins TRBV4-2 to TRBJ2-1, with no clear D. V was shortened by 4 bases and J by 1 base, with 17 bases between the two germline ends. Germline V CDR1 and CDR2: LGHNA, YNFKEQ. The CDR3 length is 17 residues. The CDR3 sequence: CASSLETVRVSYNEQFF. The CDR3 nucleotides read TGTGCCAGCAGCCTAGAAACGGTCCGGGTGTCCTACAATGAGCAGTTCTTC.

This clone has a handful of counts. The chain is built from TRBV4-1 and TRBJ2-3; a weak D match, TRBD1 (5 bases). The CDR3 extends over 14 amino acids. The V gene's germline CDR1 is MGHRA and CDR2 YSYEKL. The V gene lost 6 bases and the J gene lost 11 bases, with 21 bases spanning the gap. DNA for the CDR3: TGCGCCAGCAGACGTATCCCCCAGGGAAATAAGCAGTATTTT. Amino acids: CASRRIPQGNKQYF.